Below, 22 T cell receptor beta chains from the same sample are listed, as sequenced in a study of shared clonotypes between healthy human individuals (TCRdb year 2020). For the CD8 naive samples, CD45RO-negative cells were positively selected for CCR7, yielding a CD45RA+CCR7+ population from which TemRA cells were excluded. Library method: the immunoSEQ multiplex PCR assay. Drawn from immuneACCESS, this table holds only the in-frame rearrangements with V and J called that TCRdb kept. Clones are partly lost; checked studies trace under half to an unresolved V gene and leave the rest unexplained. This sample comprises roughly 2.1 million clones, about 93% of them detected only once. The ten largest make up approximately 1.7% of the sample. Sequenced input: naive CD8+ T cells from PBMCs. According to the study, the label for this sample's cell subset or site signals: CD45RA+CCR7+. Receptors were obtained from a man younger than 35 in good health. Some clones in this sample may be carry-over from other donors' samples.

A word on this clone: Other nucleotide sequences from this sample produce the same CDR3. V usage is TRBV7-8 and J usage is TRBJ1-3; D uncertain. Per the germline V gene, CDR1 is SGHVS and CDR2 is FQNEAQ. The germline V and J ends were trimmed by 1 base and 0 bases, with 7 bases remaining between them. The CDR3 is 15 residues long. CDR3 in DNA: TGTGCCAGCAGCTTAGTTCGGGGCTCTGGAAACACCATATATTTT. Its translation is CASSLVRGSGNTIYF.

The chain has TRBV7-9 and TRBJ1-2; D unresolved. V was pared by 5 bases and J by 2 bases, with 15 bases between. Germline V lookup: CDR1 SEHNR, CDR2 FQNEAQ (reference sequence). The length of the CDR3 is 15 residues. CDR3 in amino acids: CASSPRVQKNYGYTF. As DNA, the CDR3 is TGTGCCAGCAGCCCAAGGGTCCAGAAAAACTATGGCTACACCTTC.

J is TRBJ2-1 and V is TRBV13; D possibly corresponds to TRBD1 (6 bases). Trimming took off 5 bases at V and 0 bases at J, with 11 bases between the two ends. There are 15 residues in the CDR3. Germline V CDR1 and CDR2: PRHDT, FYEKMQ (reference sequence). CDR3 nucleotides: TGTGCCAGCAGCGGGGGCAAGAGCTCCTACAATGAGCAGTTCTTC. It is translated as CASSGGKSSYNEQFF.

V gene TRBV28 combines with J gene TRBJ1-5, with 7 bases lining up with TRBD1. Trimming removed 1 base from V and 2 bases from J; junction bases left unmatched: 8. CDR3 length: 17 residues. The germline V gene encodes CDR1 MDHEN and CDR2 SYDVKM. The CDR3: CASSLYDRVVGNQPQHF. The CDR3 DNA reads TGTGCCAGCAGTTTATATGACAGGGTTGTTGGCAATCAGCCCCAGCATTTT.

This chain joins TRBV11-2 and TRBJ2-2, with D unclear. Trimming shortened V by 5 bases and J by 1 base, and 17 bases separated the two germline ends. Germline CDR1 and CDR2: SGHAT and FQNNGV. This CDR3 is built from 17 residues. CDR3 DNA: TGTGCCAGCAGCCTAACCCCGGTGGTAGTGAACACCGGGGAGCTGTTTTTT. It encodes CASSLTPVVVNTGELFF.

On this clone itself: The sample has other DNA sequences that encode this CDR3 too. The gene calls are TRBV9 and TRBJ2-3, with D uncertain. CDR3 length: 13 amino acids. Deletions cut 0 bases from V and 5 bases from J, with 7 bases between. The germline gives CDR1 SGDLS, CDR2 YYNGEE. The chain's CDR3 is CASSVGSGDTQYF. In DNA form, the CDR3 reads TGTGCCAGCAGCGTAGGTAGTGGAGATACGCAGTATTTT.

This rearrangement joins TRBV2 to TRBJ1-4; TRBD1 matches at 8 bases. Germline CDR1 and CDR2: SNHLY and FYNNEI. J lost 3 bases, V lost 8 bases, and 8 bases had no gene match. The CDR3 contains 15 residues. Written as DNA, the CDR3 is TGTGCCAGCGAACTTCCGGGACAGGCTAATGAAAAACTGTTTTTT. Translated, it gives CASELPGQANEKLFF. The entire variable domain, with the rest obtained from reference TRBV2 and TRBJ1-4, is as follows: EPEVTQTPSHQVTQMGQEVILRCVPISNHLYFYWYRQILGQKVEFLVSFYNNEISEKSEIFDDQFSVERPDGSNFTLKIRSTKLEDSAMYFCASELPGQANEKLFFGSGTQLSVL.

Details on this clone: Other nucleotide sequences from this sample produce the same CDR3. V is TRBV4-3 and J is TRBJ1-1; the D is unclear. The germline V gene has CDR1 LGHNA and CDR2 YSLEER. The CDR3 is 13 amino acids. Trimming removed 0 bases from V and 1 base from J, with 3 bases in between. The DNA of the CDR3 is TGCGCCAGCAGCCAAGATTCGAACACTGAAGCTTTCTTT. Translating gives CASSQDSNTEAFF.

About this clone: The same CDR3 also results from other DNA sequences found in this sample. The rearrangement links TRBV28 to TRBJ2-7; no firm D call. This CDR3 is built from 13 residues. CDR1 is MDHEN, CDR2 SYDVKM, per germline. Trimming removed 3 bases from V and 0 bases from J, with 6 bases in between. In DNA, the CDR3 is TGTGCCAGCAGTTTGGCAGGCTCCTACGAGCAGTACTTC. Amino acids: CASSLAGSYEQYF. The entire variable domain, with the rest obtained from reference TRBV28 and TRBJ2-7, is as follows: DVKVTQSSRYLVKRTGEKVFLECVQDMDHENMFWYRQDPGLGLRLIYFSYDVKMKEKGDIPEGYSVSREKKERFSLILESASTNQTSMYLCASSLAGSYEQYFGPGTRLTVT.

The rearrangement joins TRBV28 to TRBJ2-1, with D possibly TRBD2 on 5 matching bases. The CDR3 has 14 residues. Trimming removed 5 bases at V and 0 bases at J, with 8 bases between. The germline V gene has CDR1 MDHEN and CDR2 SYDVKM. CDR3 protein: CASSIGGSYNEQFF. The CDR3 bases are TGTGCCAGCAGTATAGGAGGCTCCTACAATGAGCAGTTCTTC.

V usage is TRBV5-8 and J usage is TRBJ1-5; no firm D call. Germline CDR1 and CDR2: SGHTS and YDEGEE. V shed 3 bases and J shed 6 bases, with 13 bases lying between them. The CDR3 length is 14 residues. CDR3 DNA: TGTGCCAGCAGCTCCCGATCGGTTAGTCAGCCCCAGCATTTT. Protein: CASSSRSVSQPQHF.

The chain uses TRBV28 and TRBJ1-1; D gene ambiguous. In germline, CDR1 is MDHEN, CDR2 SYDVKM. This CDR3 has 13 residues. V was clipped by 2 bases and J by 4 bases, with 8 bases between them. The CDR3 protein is CASSLKGSTEAFF. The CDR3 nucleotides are TGTGCCAGCAGTTTAAAGGGAAGCACTGAAGCTTTCTTT.

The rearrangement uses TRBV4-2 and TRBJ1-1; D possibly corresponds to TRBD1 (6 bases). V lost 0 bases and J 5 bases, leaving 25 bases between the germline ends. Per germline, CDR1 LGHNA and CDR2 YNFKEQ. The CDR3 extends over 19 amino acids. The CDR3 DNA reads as TGTGCCAGCAGCCAAGATCTGCTGCCGGGGGGCAGGGCAGATACTGAAGCTTTCTTT. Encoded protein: CASSQDLLPGGRADTEAFF.

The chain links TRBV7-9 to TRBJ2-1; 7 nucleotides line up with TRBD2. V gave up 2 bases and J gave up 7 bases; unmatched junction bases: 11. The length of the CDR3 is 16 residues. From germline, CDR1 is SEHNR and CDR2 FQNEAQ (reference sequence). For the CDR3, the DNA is TGTGCCAGCAGCTTAAGACAAGGACTAGATTTTAATGAGCAGTTCTTC. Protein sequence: CASSLRQGLDFNEQFF. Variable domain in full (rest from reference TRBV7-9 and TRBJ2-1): DTGVSQNPRHKITKRGQNVTFRCDPISEHNRLYWYRQTLGQGPEFLTYFQNEAQLEKSRLLSDRFSAERPKGSFSTLEIQRTEQGDSAMYLCASSLRQGLDFNEQFFGPGTRLTVL.

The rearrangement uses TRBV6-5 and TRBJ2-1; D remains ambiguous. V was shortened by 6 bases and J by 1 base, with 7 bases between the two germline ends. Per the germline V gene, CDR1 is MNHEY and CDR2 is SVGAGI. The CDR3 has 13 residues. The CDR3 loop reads CASSPYSYNEQFF. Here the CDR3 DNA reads TGTGCCAGCAGCCCATATTCCTACAATGAGCAGTTCTTC.

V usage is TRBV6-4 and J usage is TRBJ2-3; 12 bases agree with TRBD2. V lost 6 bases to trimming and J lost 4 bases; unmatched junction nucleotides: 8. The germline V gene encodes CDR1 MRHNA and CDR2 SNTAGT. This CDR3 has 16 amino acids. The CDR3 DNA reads TGTGCCAGCAGAGAACTAGCGGGAGGAGGGGCAGATACGCAGTATTTT. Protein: CASRELAGGGADTQYF.

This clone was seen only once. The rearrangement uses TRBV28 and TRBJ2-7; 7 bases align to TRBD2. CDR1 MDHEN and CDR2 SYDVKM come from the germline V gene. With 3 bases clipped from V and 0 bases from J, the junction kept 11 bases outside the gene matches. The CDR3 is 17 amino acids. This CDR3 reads CASSLVVAGVHSYEQYF. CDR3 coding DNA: TGTGCCAGCAGTTTGGTTGTGGCGGGAGTGCACTCCTACGAGCAGTACTTC.

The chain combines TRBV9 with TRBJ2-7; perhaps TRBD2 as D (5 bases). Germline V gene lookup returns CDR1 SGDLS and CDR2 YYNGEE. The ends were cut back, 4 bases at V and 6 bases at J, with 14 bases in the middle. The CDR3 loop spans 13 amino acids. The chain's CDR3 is CASSPLAGSEQYF. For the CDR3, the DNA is TGTGCCAGCAGCCCCCTGGCGGGTAGCGAGCAGTACTTC.

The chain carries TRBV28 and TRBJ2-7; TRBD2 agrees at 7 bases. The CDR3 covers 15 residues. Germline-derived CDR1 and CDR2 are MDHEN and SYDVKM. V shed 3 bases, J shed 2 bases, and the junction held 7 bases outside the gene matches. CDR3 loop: CASSLPGGSAYEQYF. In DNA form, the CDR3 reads TGTGCCAGCAGTTTGCCTGGCGGGAGCGCCTACGAGCAGTACTTC.

The CDR3 DNA reads TGTGCCATCAGTGATTTGGTCAGCACCTACGAGCAGTACTTC. It specifies CAISDLVSTYEQYF. The chain carries TRBV10-3 and TRBJ2-7; D not certain. Germline V lookup: CDR1 ENHRY, CDR2 SYGVKD. The V end was cut by 3 bases, the J end by 2 bases, with 11 bases between. This CDR3 contains 14 residues.

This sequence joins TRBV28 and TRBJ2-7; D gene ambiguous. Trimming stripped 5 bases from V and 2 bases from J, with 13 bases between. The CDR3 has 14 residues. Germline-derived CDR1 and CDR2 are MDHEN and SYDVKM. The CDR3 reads CASSRPGSTYEQYF. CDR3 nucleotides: TGTGCCAGCAGTCGCCCGGGTTCCACCTACGAGCAGTACTTC.

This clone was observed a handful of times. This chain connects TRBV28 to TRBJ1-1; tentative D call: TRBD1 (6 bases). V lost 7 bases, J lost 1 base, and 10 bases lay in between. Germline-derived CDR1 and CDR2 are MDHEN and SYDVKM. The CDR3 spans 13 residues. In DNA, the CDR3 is TGTGCCAGCACGCCAGGGGAGAACACTGAAGCTTTCTTT. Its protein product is CASTPGENTEAFF.